This TCR beta chain was captured by sequencing in a study of blood T cells in healthy people across ages. A second about 6 to 12 cycle PCR used barcoded and J-beta primers. Paired-end reads containing CDR3 totaled no fewer than 2.5 million for each sample. TCRdb redid the calling of the 5' RACE reads with MiXCR, one entry per CDR3 protein. The data show 650,000 to 1,000,000 distinct CDR3 sequences, roughly 40% seen once. Unmatched junction bases numbered 1, after V lost 0 bases and J lost 4 bases. The CDR3 length is 14 residues. CDR1 LGHNA and CDR2 YNFKEQ come from the germline V gene. This rearrangement joins TRBV4-2 to TRBJ1-1, with 8 positions matching TRBD1. The material sequenced was blood. This clonotype was sampled from a man aged 18 to 29 in good health. CDR3 sequence (DNA): TGTGCCAGCAGCCAAGAAGGACAGGGCACTGAAGCTTTCTTT. Protein: CASSQEGQGTEAFF.